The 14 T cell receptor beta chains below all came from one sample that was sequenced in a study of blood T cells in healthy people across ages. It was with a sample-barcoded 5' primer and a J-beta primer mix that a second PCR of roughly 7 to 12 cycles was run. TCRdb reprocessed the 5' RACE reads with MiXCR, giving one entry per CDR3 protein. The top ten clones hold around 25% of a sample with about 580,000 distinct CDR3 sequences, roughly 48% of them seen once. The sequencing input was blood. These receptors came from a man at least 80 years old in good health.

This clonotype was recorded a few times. The CDR3 reads CASRTGDRGKYEQYF. CDR3 sequence (DNA): TGTGCCAGCAGGACCGGGGACAGGGGGAAATACGAGCAGTACTTC. The rearrangement uses TRBV28 and TRBJ2-5; 11 nucleotides match TRBD1. The J call could be wrong; TRBJ2-7 is a better fit for the DNA end. Germline V gene sequence: CDR1 MDHEN, CDR2 SYDVKM. This CDR3 has 15 amino acids.

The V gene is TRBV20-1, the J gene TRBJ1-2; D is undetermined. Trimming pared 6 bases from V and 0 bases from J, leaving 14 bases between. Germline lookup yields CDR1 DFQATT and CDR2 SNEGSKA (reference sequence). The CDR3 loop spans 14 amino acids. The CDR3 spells CSAPKGFANYGYTF. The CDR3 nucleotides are TGCAGTGCCCCTAAAGGGTTCGCTAACTATGGCTACACCTTC.

The CDR3 reads CSATRRQNEKLFF. The CDR3, as DNA: TGCAGTGCTACGCGTCGGCAGAATGAAAAACTGTTTTTT. The rearrangement links TRBV20-1 to TRBJ1-4; no reliable D call. This CDR3 spans 13 amino acids. CDR1 DFQATT and CDR2 SNEGSKA come from the germline V gene (reference sequence). Trimming took 4 bases from V and 5 from J, leaving 11 bases between them.

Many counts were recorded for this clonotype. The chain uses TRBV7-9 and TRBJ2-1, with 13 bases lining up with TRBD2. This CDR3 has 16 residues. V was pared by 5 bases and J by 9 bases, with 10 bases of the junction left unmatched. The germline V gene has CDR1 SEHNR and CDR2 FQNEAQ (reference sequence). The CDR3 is CASSQRTSGRRAEQFF. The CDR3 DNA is TGTGCCAGCAGCCAACGGACTAGCGGGAGAAGGGCTGAGCAGTTCTTC.

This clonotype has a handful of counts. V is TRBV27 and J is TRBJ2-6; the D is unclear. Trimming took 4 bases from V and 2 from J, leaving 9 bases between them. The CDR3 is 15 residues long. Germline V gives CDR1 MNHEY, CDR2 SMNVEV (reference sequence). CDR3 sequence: CASSSLGTGANVLTF. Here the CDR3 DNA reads TGTGCCAGCAGTTCTCTCGGTACTGGGGCCAACGTCCTGACTTTC.

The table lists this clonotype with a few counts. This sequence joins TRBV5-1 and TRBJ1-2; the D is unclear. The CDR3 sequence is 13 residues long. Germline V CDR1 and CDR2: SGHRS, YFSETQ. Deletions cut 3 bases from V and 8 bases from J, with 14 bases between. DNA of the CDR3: TGCGCCAGCAGCTCCCAGATGGAGGAGGGCTACACCTTC. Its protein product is CASSSQMEEGYTF.

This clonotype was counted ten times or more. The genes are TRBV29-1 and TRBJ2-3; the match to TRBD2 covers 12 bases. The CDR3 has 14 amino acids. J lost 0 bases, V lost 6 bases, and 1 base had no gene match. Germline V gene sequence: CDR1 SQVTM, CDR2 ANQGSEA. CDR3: CSVGTSGSTDTQYF. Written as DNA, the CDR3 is TGCAGCGTAGGGACTAGCGGGAGCACAGATACGCAGTATTTT.

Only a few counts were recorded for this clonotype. CDR3 residues: CSARRTDTQYF. The CDR3 DNA reads as TGCAGTGCCAGGCGGACAGATACGCAGTATTTT. The rearrangement links TRBV20-1 to TRBJ2-3; D remains unclear. This CDR3 contains 11 residues. The germline V gene encodes CDR1 DFQATT and CDR2 SNEGSKA (reference sequence). V shed 6 bases and J shed 3 bases, with 7 bases lying between them.

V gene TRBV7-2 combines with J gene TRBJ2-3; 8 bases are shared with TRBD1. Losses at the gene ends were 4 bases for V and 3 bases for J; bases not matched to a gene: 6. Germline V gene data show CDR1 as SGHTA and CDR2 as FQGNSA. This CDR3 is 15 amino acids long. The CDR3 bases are TGTGCCAGCAGCTATACAGGGGGAGGTACAGATACGCAGTATTTT. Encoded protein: CASSYTGGGTDTQYF. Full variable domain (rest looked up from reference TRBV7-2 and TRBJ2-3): GAGVSQSPSNKVTEKGKDVELRCDPISGHTALYWYRQSLGQGLEFLIYFQGNSAPDKSGLPSDRFSAERTGGSVSTLTIQRTQQEDSAVYLCASSYTGGGTDTQYFGPGTRLTVL.

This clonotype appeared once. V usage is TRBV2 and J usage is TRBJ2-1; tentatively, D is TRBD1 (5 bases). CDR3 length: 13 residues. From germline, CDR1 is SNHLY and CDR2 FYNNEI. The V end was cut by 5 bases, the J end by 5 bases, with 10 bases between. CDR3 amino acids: CASSPTVNNEQFF. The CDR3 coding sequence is TGTGCCAGCAGTCCGACAGTGAACAATGAGCAGTTCTTC.

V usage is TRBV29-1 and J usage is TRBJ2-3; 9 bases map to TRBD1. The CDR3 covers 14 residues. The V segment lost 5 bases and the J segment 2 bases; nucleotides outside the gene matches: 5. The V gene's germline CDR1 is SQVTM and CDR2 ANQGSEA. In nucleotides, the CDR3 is TGCAGCGTTACGCGGACAGGGGACACAGATACGCAGTATTTT. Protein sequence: CSVTRTGDTDTQYF.

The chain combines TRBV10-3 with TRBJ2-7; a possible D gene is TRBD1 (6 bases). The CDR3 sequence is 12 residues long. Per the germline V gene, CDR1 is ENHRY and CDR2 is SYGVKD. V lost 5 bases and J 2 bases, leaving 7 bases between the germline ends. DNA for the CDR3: TGTGCCATCAGTAGGGACACCTACGAGCAGTACTTC. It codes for CAISRDTYEQYF.

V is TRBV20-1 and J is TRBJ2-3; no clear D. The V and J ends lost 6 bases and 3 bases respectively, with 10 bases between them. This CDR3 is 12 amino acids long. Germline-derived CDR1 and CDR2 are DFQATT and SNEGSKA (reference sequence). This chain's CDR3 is CSAERPTDTQYF. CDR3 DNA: TGCAGTGCAGAGCGACCGACAGATACGCAGTATTTT.

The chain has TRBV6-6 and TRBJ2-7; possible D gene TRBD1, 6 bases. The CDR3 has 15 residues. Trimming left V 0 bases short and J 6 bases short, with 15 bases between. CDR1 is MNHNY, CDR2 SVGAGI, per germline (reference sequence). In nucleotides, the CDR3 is TGTGCCAGCAGTTACTCGGCAGTAAGGGGGAGCGAGCAGTACTTC. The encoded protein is CASSYSAVRGSEQYF.